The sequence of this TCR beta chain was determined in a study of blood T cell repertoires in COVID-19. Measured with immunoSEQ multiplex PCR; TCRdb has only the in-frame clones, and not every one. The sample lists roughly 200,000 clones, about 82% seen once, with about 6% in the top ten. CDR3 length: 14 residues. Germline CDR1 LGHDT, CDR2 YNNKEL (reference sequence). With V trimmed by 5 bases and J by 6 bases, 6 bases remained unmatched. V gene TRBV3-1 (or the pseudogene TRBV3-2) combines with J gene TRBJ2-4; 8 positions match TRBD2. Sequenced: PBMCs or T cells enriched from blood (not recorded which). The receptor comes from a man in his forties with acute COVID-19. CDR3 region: CASSYSGKLNIQYF. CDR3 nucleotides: TGTGCCAGCAGCTATAGCGGGAAGTTAAACATTCAGTACTTC.